A selection of T cell receptor beta chains follows, all from one sample in a study of cytomegalovirus exposure and HLA in healthy donors. Some clones are missing from TCRdb's copy, which holds only in-frame ones; the method was immunoSEQ multiplex PCR. The data show roughly 190,000 clones, with about four fifths seen just once and 1.5% to 2% held by the top ten. Sequenced: PBMCs. These receptors were collected from a man in his forties or fifties in good health and CMV-seropositive. CDR3s leave out the opening cysteine and the closing phenylalanine or tryptophan. Each record gives: J gene, V gene, CDR3 length, CDR3 protein.

j_gene: TRBJ2-5
v_gene: TRBV27
len: 11
CDR3aa: ASSLSGSIRPY

j_gene: TRBJ1-4
v_gene: TRBV10-1
len: 12
CDR3aa: ASSERTDWEKLF

j_gene: TRBJ2-1
v_gene: TRBV5-4
len: 14
CDR3aa: ASSTGLAGGANEQF

j_gene: TRBJ2-5
v_gene: TRBV5-4
len: 14
CDR3aa: ASSWGLSGAQETQY

j_gene: TRBJ2-5
v_gene: TRBV28
len: 13
CDR3aa: ASSDRGKNKETQY

j_gene: TRBJ2-7
v_gene: TRBV7-8
len: 14
CDR3aa: ASSLGGGSSKYEQY

j_gene: TRBJ2-5
v_gene: TRBV6-6
len: 14
CDR3aa: ASRTTSGRAQETQY

j_gene: TRBJ2-1
v_gene: TRBV6-4
len: 13
CDR3aa: ASSDSQGEGNEQF

j_gene: TRBJ2-5
v_gene: TRBV7-9
len: 14
CDR3aa: ASSLATSGPQETQY

j_gene: TRBJ1-2
v_gene: TRBV28
len: 12
CDR3aa: ASRFNGGYGGYT

j_gene: TRBJ1-1
v_gene: TRBV5-1
len: 15
CDR3aa: ASSTRPPGTVGTEAF

j_gene: TRBJ1-1
v_gene: TRBV2
len: 12
CDR3aa: ASNLGQINTEAF

j_gene: TRBJ2-1
v_gene: TRBV15
len: 14
CDR3aa: ATSTRLAGKYNEQF

j_gene: TRBJ2-2
v_gene: TRBV5-1
len: 15
CDR3aa: ASSSPGLASNTGELF

j_gene: TRBJ1-2
v_gene: TRBV7-9
len: 17
CDR3aa: ASSLVRGQGAYRAYGYT

j_gene: TRBJ1-4
v_gene: TRBV7-9
len: 13
CDR3aa: ASSPPGGGNEKLF

j_gene: TRBJ1-5
v_gene: TRBV6-5
len: 11
CDR3aa: ASSSGLHQPQH

j_gene: TRBJ2-7
v_gene: TRBV14
len: 13
CDR3aa: ASSFSTGGMYEQY

j_gene: TRBJ2-3
v_gene: TRBV10-3
len: 13
CDR3aa: AISGTGKGTDTQY

j_gene: TRBJ2-1
v_gene: TRBV11-3
len: 10
CDR3aa: ASSRDINEQF

j_gene: TRBJ2-7
v_gene: TRBV11-2
len: 10
CDR3aa: ASSLVSDEQY

j_gene: TRBJ2-7
v_gene: TRBV5-1
len: 11
CDR3aa: ASSRTGLDEQY

j_gene: TRBJ2-7
v_gene: TRBV10-3
len: 11
CDR3aa: ASAIWARDEQY

j_gene: TRBJ1-5
v_gene: TRBV6-5
len: 11
CDR3aa: ASRRDRGEPQH

j_gene: TRBJ2-1
v_gene: TRBV13
len: 13
CDR3aa: ASSSPGHPEDEQF

j_gene: TRBJ2-3
v_gene: TRBV5-4
len: 13
CDR3aa: ASSLLAASTDTQY

j_gene: TRBJ2-5
v_gene: TRBV5-1
len: 13
CDR3aa: ASSSEGLGQETQY

j_gene: TRBJ1-2
v_gene: TRBV25-1
len: 13
CDR3aa: ASSEGTTANYGYT

j_gene: TRBJ2-2
v_gene: TRBV29-1
len: 12
CDR3aa: SADPGINTGELF

j_gene: TRBJ1-1
v_gene: TRBV28
len: 12
CDR3aa: ASSLPQGNTEAF

j_gene: TRBJ2-3
v_gene: TRBV19
len: 12
CDR3aa: DSSPGQPADTQY

j_gene: TRBJ2-5
v_gene: TRBV15
len: 16
CDR3aa: ATSRDSGSGEATRTQY

j_gene: TRBJ2-1
v_gene: TRBV5-4
len: 17
CDR3aa: ASSKKGGGSTRTYNEQF

j_gene: TRBJ2-2
v_gene: TRBV11-2
len: 14
CDR3aa: ASSLVSGSNTGELF

j_gene: TRBJ2-5
v_gene: TRBV7-3
len: 11
CDR3aa: ASSQGHGETQY

j_gene: TRBJ1-4
v_gene: TRBV7-8
len: 12
CDR3aa: ASSLLGAGEKLF

j_gene: TRBJ1-1
v_gene: TRBV21-1
len: 10
CDR3aa: ASRLGDLEAF

j_gene: TRBJ2-7
v_gene: TRBV10-1
len: 12
CDR3aa: ASSGAELPYEQY

j_gene: TRBJ1-2
v_gene: TRBV28
len: 12
CDR3aa: ASDGDRGRYGYT

j_gene: TRBJ1-2
v_gene: TRBV4-2
len: 10
CDR3aa: ASSQGSPGYT

j_gene: TRBJ1-1
v_gene: TRBV29-1
len: 12
CDR3aa: SAPSPGGTTEAF

j_gene: TRBJ2-3
v_gene: TRBV28
len: 13
CDR3aa: ASSLGIRGTDTQY

j_gene: TRBJ2-7
v_gene: TRBV7-3
len: 15
CDR3aa: ASSLIRRDRASYEQY

j_gene: TRBJ1-3
v_gene: TRBV7-8
len: 12
CDR3aa: AVTGGIGGNTIY

j_gene: TRBJ2-7
v_gene: TRBV7-8
len: 10
CDR3aa: ASSPSLYEQY

j_gene: TRBJ1-1
v_gene: TRBV9
len: 12
CDR3aa: ASTLGQGNTEAF

j_gene: TRBJ2-5
v_gene: TRBV10-3
len: 12
CDR3aa: ATGTSGTIGTQY

j_gene: TRBJ1-1
v_gene: TRBV4-3
len: 12
CDR3aa: ASSHVEGNTEAF

j_gene: TRBJ1-2
v_gene: TRBV7-8
len: 14
CDR3aa: ASSLGPGQGNYGYT

j_gene: TRBJ2-3
v_gene: TRBV7-9
len: 12
CDR3aa: ASSISSRIDTQY

j_gene: TRBJ1-1
v_gene: TRBV28
len: 12
CDR3aa: ASSTQAGNTEAF

j_gene: TRBJ1-1
v_gene: TRBV6-5
len: 13
CDR3aa: ASSYTTEPNTEAF

j_gene: TRBJ1-2
v_gene: TRBV6-1
len: 10
CDR3aa: ASSDQGYGYT

j_gene: TRBJ2-1
v_gene: TRBV4-3
len: 13
CDR3aa: ASSPRNSGRNEQF

j_gene: TRBJ2-3
v_gene: TRBV5-1
len: 13
CDR3aa: ASSLAAGGVDTQY